This TCR beta chain was recorded in a study of T cell repertoires in cytomegalovirus infection. Across the whole study: Newly reported HLA-C-restricted and thoroughly characterized HLA-B-restricted CMV epitopes were employed. Signatures in public TCR beta sequences pointed to both CMV infection and matching HLA type.

Findings and limits, study-wide: HLA-C-restricted CMV clonotypes gave the most frequent clonotype in two of eight donors.

On this clonotype: What it binds is not known. A much larger clone lies one base from this, so it may be a read error.

In germline, CDR1 is SGHTA, CDR2 FQGNSA. The ends lost 4 bases at V and 6 bases at J; junction bases unmatched: 7. The CDR3 covers 15 residues. Each CDR3 protein is one row after TCRdb ran MiXCR on the reads. The table lists hundreds of thousands of distinct CDR3 sequences, 25% to 35% of them singletons. This specimen consisted of cultured PBMCs, obtained from culture after CMV antigen stimulation. V and J are TRBV7-2 and TRBJ2-1; the match to TRBD2 covers 9 bases. The clonotype comes from a human donor in good health (CMV status not recorded). Some clones in this sample may be carry-over from other donors' samples. The CDR3 loop is CASSSLAGEINEQFF. Here the CDR3 DNA reads TGTGCCAGCAGCTCCTTAGCGGGAGAGATCAATGAGCAGTTCTTC.